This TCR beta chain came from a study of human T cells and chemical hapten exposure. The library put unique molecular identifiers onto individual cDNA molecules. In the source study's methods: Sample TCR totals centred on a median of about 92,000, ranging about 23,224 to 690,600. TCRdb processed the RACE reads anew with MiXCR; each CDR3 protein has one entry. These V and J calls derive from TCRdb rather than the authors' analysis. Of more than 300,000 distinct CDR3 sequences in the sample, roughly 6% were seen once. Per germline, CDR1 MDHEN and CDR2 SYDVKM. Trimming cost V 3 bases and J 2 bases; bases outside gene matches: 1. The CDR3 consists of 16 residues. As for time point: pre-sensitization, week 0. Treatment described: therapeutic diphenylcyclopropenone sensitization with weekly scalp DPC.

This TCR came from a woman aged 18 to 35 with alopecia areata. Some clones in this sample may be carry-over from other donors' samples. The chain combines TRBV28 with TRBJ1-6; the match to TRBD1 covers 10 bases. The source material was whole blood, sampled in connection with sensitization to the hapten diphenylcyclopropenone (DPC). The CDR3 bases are TGTGCCAGCAGTTTGGGGACAGGGGCCTATAATTCACCCCTCCACTTT. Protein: CASSLGTGAYNSPLHF.